This T cell receptor (beta chain) was recovered during a study of CD8 T cells in Susac syndrome. V shed 7 bases and J shed 0 bases, with 10 bases lying between them. CDR1 is SGDLS, CDR2 YYNGEE, per germline. The length of the CDR3 is 13 residues. This clonotype was found once. The RNA, about 0.5 to 1 ug, was put through reverse transcription using random hexamers. TCRdb used MiXCR to reprocess the immunoSEQ multiplex PCR reads, holding one entry per CDR3 protein. The profile shows some 190,000 distinct CDR3 sequences, approximately 94% of them singletons. This TCR was sampled from a human donor with multiple sclerosis. Sequenced input: CD4+ T cells from PBMCs. The chain uses TRBV9 and TRBJ1-1, with D possibly being TRBD1 (5 bases). The CDR3 sequence is CASADTVNTEAFF. In DNA, the CDR3 is TGTGCCAGCGCGGACACGGTGAACACTGAAGCTTTCTTT.